These 10 T cell receptor beta chains were all obtained from the same sample, sequenced in a study of T cell changes during pregnancy in multiple sclerosis. Sequencing was performed with immunoSEQ multiplex PCR; in TCRdb, only in-frame clones are kept and a portion is missing. Here the sample spans about 88,000 clones, roughly nine tenths being singletons. This sample comprised peripheral blood, obtained in the first trimester of pregnancy. The receptor source for this set is a female donor with multiple sclerosis, enrolled in a pregnancy study.

This clone was seen only once. The chain uses TRBV28 and TRBJ1-5; D not resolved. The CDR3 contains 16 residues. The germline CDR1 and CDR2 sequences are MDHEN and SYDVKM. The V gene lost 3 bases and the J gene lost 0 bases, with 12 bases spanning the gap. CDR3 nucleotides: TGTGCCAGCAGTTTGGCCCCTTCAGGTAGCAATCAGCCCCAGCATTTT. Translation gives CASSLAPSGSNQPQHF.

This chain joins TRBV9 and TRBJ1-1; perhaps TRBD1 as D (6 bases). With 3 bases removed from V and 0 bases from J, the gap between germline ends came to 15 bases. The germline V gene encodes CDR1 SGDLS and CDR2 YYNGEE. The CDR3 spans 16 residues. CDR3 nucleotides: TGTGCCAGCAGCGCTTCCCAGGACAGAATGAACACTGAAGCTTTCTTT. It specifies CASSASQDRMNTEAFF.

Written as DNA, the CDR3 is TGTGCCAGCAGCCAAGGGCTTAATCAGCCCCAGCATTTT. Its translation is CASSQGLNQPQHF. This sequence joins TRBV14 and TRBJ1-5; no definite D call. The CDR3 loop spans 13 amino acids. Trimming removed 1 base from V and 4 bases from J, with 5 bases in between. Germline CDR1 is SGHDN and CDR2 is FVKESK.

This sequence joins TRBV11-2 and TRBJ2-1; 7 bases map to TRBD1. The length of the CDR3 is 15 residues. The V gene end was trimmed by 3 bases and the J gene end by 6 bases; junction bases not matched to a gene: 8. CDR1 is SGHAT, CDR2 FQNNGV, per germline. The CDR3: CASSFNRGWGNEQFF. For the CDR3, the DNA is TGTGCCAGCAGCTTTAACAGGGGTTGGGGCAATGAGCAGTTCTTC. The variable domain in full, completed from reference TRBV11-2 and TRBJ2-1, reads EAGVAQSPRYKIIEKRQSVAFWCNPISGHATLYWYQQILGQGPKLLIQFQNNGVVDDSQLPKDRFSAERLKGVDSTLKIQPAKLEDSAVYLCASSFNRGWGNEQFFGPGTRLTVL.

The DNA for the CDR3 is TGTGCCAGCAGCTTAGCCAGGTTCTCCGGAAACACCATATATTTT. It codes for CASSLARFSGNTIYF. The rearrangement links TRBV7-8 to TRBJ1-3; D remains unclear. Deletions cut 0 bases from V and 4 bases from J, with 10 bases between. CDR3 length: 15 amino acids. The germline V gene encodes CDR1 SGHVS and CDR2 FQNEAQ. Full variable domain (rest looked up from reference TRBV7-8 and TRBJ1-3): GAGVSQSPRYKVAKRGQDVALRCDPISGHVSLFWYQQALGQGPEFLTYFQNEAQLDKSGLPSDRFFAERPEGSVSTLKIQRTQQEDSAVYLCASSLARFSGNTIYFGEGSWLTVV.

The rearrangement uses TRBV4-3 and TRBJ2-2; 8 bases fit TRBD2. The CDR3 length is 17 residues. Per the germline V gene, CDR1 is LGHNA and CDR2 is YSLEER. V was clipped by 3 bases and J by 4 bases; unmatched bases: 10. CDR3 in DNA: TGCGCCAGCAGCCAGTTCTCGTCGGGAGGGATCACCGGGGAGCTGTTTTTT. This codes for CASSQFSSGGITGELFF.

The chain carries TRBV28 and TRBJ2-1, with 11 bases that match TRBD2. The CDR3 consists of 18 residues. The J segment lost 2 bases and the V segment lost 3 bases, leaving 9 bases of the junction unmatched. Germline assignment: CDR1 MDHEN and CDR2 SYDVKM. CDR3 protein: CASSFSRLAGPPYNEQFF. The CDR3 DNA reads TGTGCCAGCAGTTTTAGTCGACTAGCGGGGCCGCCCTACAATGAGCAGTTCTTC.

This clone was seen a few times. The V gene is TRBV10-3, the J gene TRBJ2-5, with 9 bases identical to TRBD1. The CDR3 contains 13 residues. The V gene end was trimmed by 4 bases and the J gene end by 4 bases; junction bases not matched to a gene: 1. In germline, CDR1 is ENHRY, CDR2 SYGVKD. DNA for the CDR3: TGTGCCATCAGTGGGACAGGGGCAGAGACCCAGTACTTC. Translating it yields CAISGTGAETQYF.

This sequence joins TRBV4-3 and TRBJ1-3, with 7 nucleotides matching TRBD1. This CDR3 contains 15 residues. Germline loops: CDR1 LGHNA, CDR2 YSLEER. Unmatched junction bases numbered 6, after V lost 6 bases and J lost 1 base. The CDR3 nucleotides read TGCGCCAGCAGACGATCGACAGGGTCTGGAAACACCATATATTTT. Translation: CASRRSTGSGNTIYF.

The chain employs TRBV20-1 and TRBJ2-1; D may be TRBD1 (6 bases). Germline V CDR1 and CDR2: DFQATT, SNEGSKA (reference sequence). The CDR3 is 11 residues long. This chain's CDR3 is CKGRGDNEQFF. DNA of the CDR3: TGCAAAGGCAGGGGAGACAATGAGCAGTTCTTC.